This TCR beta chain derives from a study of blood T cell repertoires in COVID-19 (dated by TCRdb to the early 2020s). The study in broad terms: The collaborator samples originated in the United States, Italy and Spain and spanned the acute and convalescent phases of COVID-19. Deeply sampled blood TCRbeta repertoires from subjects exposed to, actively infected with, or recovered from COVID-19 were included in the dataset. The prospective study material was composed of cDNA or gDNA derived from T cells, B-cell-depleted T cells, or PBMCs. A de-identified subject ID, COVID-19 status, age in years and sex were almost always included in the sample metadata. Where HLA class I and class II types were available, the types were taken from metadata supplied by the sample provider, not from assay-based typing. The repertoires were made available in a free public database intended to serve as a resource for research on the immune response to SARS-CoV-2. The samples were drawn from the first 160 participants of the ongoing ImmuneRACE study and from 1,200 or so subjects provided by 6 global collaborators. Summary of the overall study and its limitations: Clinical and demographic metadata were provided uncurated, with the amount varying by source and participant.

From its cysteine to its phenylalanine, the CDR3 spans 13 amino acids. The kept DNA is CDR3 alone, 39 bases in frame from the first base. CDR1 and CDR2 (LGHDT, YNNKEL) derive from the germline V gene (reference sequence). Trimming leaves V shorter by 1 base and J shorter by 12 bases, with the junction holding 7 bases beyond the gene matches. TCRbeta CDR3 regions were amplified from genomic DNA by means of the immunoSEQ Assay, a bias-controlled multiplex PCR. In the source study's methods: The number of nucleated cells in each sample was estimated from the amplification of reference gene primers within the assay. To quantify the absolute abundance of each unique TCRbeta CDR3 rearrangement, sequence reads were collapsed and filtered. For each sample, productive Simpson clonality was calculated as the square root of Simpson's diversity index over productive rearrangements. In TCRdb, the immuneACCESS table is reduced to in-frame sequences with V and J assigned. These tables do not hold every clone; where another copy was compared, an unresolved V gene accounts for under half, and the others remain unexplained. V and J calls and clone size follow that table, whereas D and trimming were derived from the DNA. Present in this sample are a few hundred thousand clones, 86% of which were seen just once. The top ten constitute under 2% of the sample.

The collaborating institutions used their own protocols to collect whole blood in K2EDTA tubes. Collaborator samples were shipped for TCRbeta analysis as frozen whole blood, isolated PBMCs, or DNA extracted from either sample type. Notes on this clone: This receptor's antigen is unknown. Base qualities were left out, and no much larger clone turns up one base away.

This receptor chain uses TRBV3-1 (or the pseudogene TRBV3-2) and TRBJ2-7; 9 junctional bases match TRBD2. The sequence was obtained from a woman in her 50s with acute or convalescent COVID-19. The sequenced sample consisted of peripheral blood. The CDR3 corresponds to CASSQASTSGLYF. At the DNA level, the sequence is TGTGCCAGCAGCCAAGCAAGTACTAGCGGGTTGTACTTC.